A single sample gave rise to the 25 T cell receptor beta chains below, sequenced in a study of metastatic and nonmetastatic thyroid tumors. TCRdb re-analyzed the PCR reads using MiXCR. The sample carries around 50,000 clones, 25% to 30% recorded once. Among the patients, none had received any treatment before thyroid surgery. Sequencing input: blood. The origin of the receptors is a female donor with papillary thyroid cancer or a benign thyroid nodule (not recorded which). Some clones in this sample may be carry-over from other donors' samples.

The chain joins TRBV20-1 to TRBJ1-1; no firm D call. The CDR3 totals 14 residues. Germline loops: CDR1 DFQATT, CDR2 SNEGSKA (reference sequence). V lost 4 bases, J lost 1 base, and 13 bases lay in between. The CDR3 loop is CSATKRGRNTEAFF. The CDR3 DNA reads TGCAGTGCTACTAAAAGAGGACGGAACACTGAAGCTTTCTTT.

Only a few counts were recorded for this clone. Here the CDR3 DNA reads TGTGCCAGCAGCGTAGAGGGGGGCCGGTTTGGCTACACCTTC. This codes for CASSVEGGRFGYTF. This chain uses TRBV9 with TRBJ1-2, with TRBD1 as a possible D gene (6 bases). Germline V gene lookup returns CDR1 SGDLS and CDR2 YYNGEE. The CDR3 has 14 residues. V lost 0 bases to trimming and J lost 7 bases, with 13 bases between them.

This clone has a count of ten or more. V usage is TRBV9 and J usage is TRBJ2-1; maybe TRBD2 (5 bases). V shed 4 bases and J shed 1 base, with 18 bases lying between them. From germline, CDR1 is SGDLS and CDR2 YYNGEE. The CDR3 spans 17 residues. CDR3 loop: CASSRTPGEISYNEQFF. CDR3 sequence (DNA): TGTGCCAGCAGCCGAACCCCCGGGGAGATTTCCTACAATGAGCAGTTCTTC.

The chain carries TRBV7-2 and TRBJ2-7; 10 bases are a match to TRBD1. Germline V gene data show CDR1 as SGHTA and CDR2 as FQGNSA. The length of the CDR3 is 14 residues. The junction had 7 bases not matched to a gene; V was cut back by 5 bases and J by 6 bases. As DNA, the CDR3 is TGTGCCAGCAGCGAGAGACAGGGGGCAAGCGAGCAGTACTTC. Amino acids: CASSERQGASEQYF.

Concerning this clone: Its ends do not fully match the called genes, so a read error is possible. J is TRBJ2-1 and V is TRBV11-2, with 9 bases identical to TRBD2. This CDR3 spans 16 amino acids. CDR1 is SGHAT, CDR2 FQNNGV, per germline. The CDR3 DNA is TGTGCCAGCAGCTCACTCGGCGGGAGGGCCTACGATGAGCAGTTCTTC. It codes for CASSSLGGRAYDEQFF.

The chain has TRBV20-1 and TRBJ2-3, with a possible D match to TRBD1 (5 bases). CDR3 length: 14 amino acids. The germline gives CDR1 DFQATT, CDR2 SNEGSKA (reference sequence). V was cut by 6 bases and J by 0 bases, with 13 bases left in between. CDR3 sequence: CSAMGPGSTDTQYF. In DNA, the CDR3 is TGCAGTGCCATGGGCCCAGGGAGCACAGATACGCAGTATTTT.

This clone was counted between two and nine times. The J gene is TRBJ2-1, the V gene TRBV6-1, with TRBD1 as a possible D gene (6 bases). The V end was cut by 1 base, the J end by 10 bases, with 17 bases between. Looked up from germline, CDR1 is MNHNS and CDR2 is SASEGT. The CDR3 covers 15 residues. CDR3 DNA: TGTGCCAGCAGTGAAGAAGCGACAGGTCTAAGAGAGCAGTTCTTC. Protein product: CASSEEATGLREQFF.

The J gene is TRBJ1-6, the V gene TRBV19; 7 bases map to TRBD1. V lost 4 bases and J lost 7; bases outside the gene matches: 4. The CDR3 runs 14 residues. Germline-derived CDR1 and CDR2 are LNHDA and SQIVND (reference sequence). The CDR3 region is CASSKGTENSPLHF. The DNA for the CDR3 is TGTGCCAGTAGTAAGGGGACAGAAAATTCACCCCTCCACTTT. The full variable domain, with the rest looked up from reference TRBV19 and TRBJ1-6, is DGGITQSPKYLFRKEGQNVTLSCEQNLNHDAMYWYRQDPGQGLRLIYYSQIVNDFQKGDIAEGYSVSREKKESFPLTVTSAQKNPTAFYLCASSKGTENSPLHFGNGTRLTVT.

The V and J genes are TRBV12-3 or TRBV12-4 and TRBJ2-1; the match to TRBD2 covers 11 bases. Trimming cost V 3 bases and J 0 bases; bases outside gene matches: 22. This CDR3 is built from 23 residues. CDR3 DNA: TGTGCCAGCAGTTTCTTAACCAATCGGGACTGGGGACTAGCGGTGAGCTCCTACAATGAGCAGTTCTTC. This translates into CASSFLTNRDWGLAVSSYNEQFF.

The genes are TRBV5-1 and TRBJ1-1; D is unresolved. Looked up from germline, CDR1 is SGHRS and CDR2 is YFSETQ. Trimming left V 7 bases short and J 0 bases short, with 16 bases between. The CDR3 has 15 residues. The CDR3 DNA sequence: TGCGCCAGCTCGAAGGCGGGGAACTTGAACACTGAAGCTTTCTTT. Residues: CASSKAGNLNTEAFF. Full variable domain (rest looked up from reference TRBV5-1 and TRBJ1-1): KAGVTQTPRYLIKTRGQQVTLSCSPISGHRSVSWYQQTPGQGLQFLFEYFSETQRNKGNFPGRFSGRQFSNSRSEMNVSTLELGDSALYLCASSKAGNLNTEAFFGQGTRLTVV.

J is TRBJ2-2 and V is TRBV7-2, with 9 bases lining up with TRBD2. J gave up 2 bases and V 7 bases, and 5 bases lay outside the gene matches. CDR3 size: 15 residues. Germline CDR1 reads SGHTA; CDR2 reads FQGNSA. Here the CDR3 reads CASTTSGFNTGELFF. The DNA for the CDR3 is TGTGCCAGCACTACTAGCGGGTTTAACACCGGGGAGCTGTTTTTT.

This clone was counted only a few times. Other DNA sequences within the sample encode an identical CDR3. This chain connects TRBV5-1 to TRBJ1-1; D is perhaps TRBD1 (5 bases). Trimming removed 7 bases from V and 3 bases from J, with 16 bases in between. The CDR3 length is 14 residues. Germline CDR1 and CDR2: SGHRS and YFSETQ. The CDR3 bases are TGCGCCAGCTCTCTGGCGGGGGGGTACACTGAAGCTTTCTTT. The encoded protein is CASSLAGGYTEAFF.

This clone is medium-sized. The chain links TRBV6-2 or TRBV6-3 to TRBJ1-1; D is possibly TRBD1 (5 bases). V lost 5 bases and J 3 bases, leaving 10 bases between the germline ends. Per the germline V gene, CDR1 is MNHEY and CDR2 is SVGEGT. The CDR3 is made up of 13 amino acids. In nucleotides, the CDR3 is TGTGCCAGCAGTCCCGGGGGATACACTGAAGCTTTCTTT. Protein sequence: CASSPGGYTEAFF.

Only a few counts were recorded for this clone. The J gene is TRBJ1-5, the V gene TRBV19; D call uncertain. V was shortened by 5 bases and J by 8 bases, with 10 bases between the two germline ends. Germline CDR1 reads LNHDA; CDR2 reads SQIVND (reference sequence). The CDR3 length is 12 residues. CDR3 nucleotides: TGTGCCAGTAGTGTTGATACTGAGCCCCAGCATTTT. This gives the protein CASSVDTEPQHF.

This chain links TRBV20-1 with TRBJ2-2, with 7 nucleotides matching TRBD2. V gave up 1 base and J gave up 5 bases; unmatched junction bases: 10. CDR3 length equals 16 residues. CDR1 is DFQATT, CDR2 SNEGSKA, per germline (reference sequence). CDR3 protein: CSARGVDGRETGELFF. CDR3 DNA: TGCAGTGCTAGAGGGGTTGATGGGCGGGAGACCGGGGAGCTGTTTTTT.

J is TRBJ1-1 and V is TRBV5-1; TRBD1 might be the D (6 bases). The CDR3 has 13 amino acids. The ends were cut back, 4 bases at V and 1 base at J, with 8 bases in the middle. Per germline, CDR1 SGHRS and CDR2 YFSETQ. CDR3 sequence (DNA): TGCGCCAGCAGCGCACAGGGGAACACTGAAGCTTTCTTT. As protein: CASSAQGNTEAFF.

This chain connects TRBV7-9 to TRBJ2-5, with D perhaps being TRBD1 or TRBD2 (6 bases each). Trimming left V 0 bases short and J 5 bases short, with 7 bases between. The CDR3 contains 13 residues. Germline loops: CDR1 SEHNR, CDR2 FQNEAQ (reference sequence). The CDR3 region has the DNA TGTGCCAGCAGCTTAGCGGGGGGCGAGACCCAGTACTTC. Protein product: CASSLAGGETQYF.

Sample share makes this clone large. The chain recombines TRBV19 with TRBJ2-3, with 7 bases aligning to TRBD1. Germline CDR1 reads LNHDA; CDR2 reads SQIVND (reference sequence). V was clipped by 3 bases and J by 4 bases; unmatched bases: 7. The CDR3 has 15 amino acids. The CDR3 here is CASSIQGELSDTQYF. DNA of the CDR3: TGTGCCAGTAGTATTCAGGGGGAGCTGTCAGATACGCAGTATTTT. Combining the CDR3 with reference TRBV19 and TRBJ2-3 gives the whole variable domain DGGITQSPKYLFRKEGQNVTLSCEQNLNHDAMYWYRQDPGQGLRLIYYSQIVNDFQKGDIAEGYSVSREKKESFPLTVTSAQKNPTAFYLCASSIQGELSDTQYFGPGTRLTVL.

This clone occurred a few times. This sequence joins TRBV6-2 or TRBV6-3 and TRBJ1-6; 7 bases align to TRBD1. This CDR3 comprises 14 residues. CDR1 is MNHEY and CDR2 is SVGEGT in the germline V gene. Unmatched junction bases numbered 4, after V lost 5 bases and J lost 6 bases. The CDR3 sequence is CASSKDRSNSPLHF. The CDR3 nucleotides read TGTGCCAGCAGTAAGGACAGGAGTAATTCACCCCTCCACTTT.

The chain combines TRBV7-2 with TRBJ2-7; D gene uncertain. Germline-derived CDR1 and CDR2 are SGHTA and FQGNSA. Trimming took 1 base from V and 5 from J, leaving 6 bases between them. There are 12 residues in the CDR3. CDR3: CASSLDLDEQYF. The CDR3 bases are TGTGCCAGCAGCTTAGACTTGGACGAGCAGTACTTC.

This chain connects TRBV6-9 to TRBJ2-7; 10 bases align to TRBD1. Losses at the gene ends were 6 bases for V and 1 base for J; bases not matched to a gene: 3. This CDR3 is built from 14 residues. CDR1 and CDR2 from the germline V gene are MNHGY and SVAAGI. CDR3 sequence (DNA): TGTGCCAGCAGATGGGACAGGGGTTCCTACGAGCAGTACTTC. Residues: CASRWDRGSYEQYF.

By sample share, this clone is medium-sized. A junction end diverges from the germline sequence, so it may reflect a read error. This rearrangement joins TRBV28 to TRBJ2-1, with TRBD1 matching over 8 bases. Germline V lookup: CDR1 MDHEN, CDR2 SYDVKM. CDR3 length: 16 residues. The CDR3 nucleotides are TGTGCCAGCAGTCTATGGACAGGGACCGAGCTCAATGAGCAGTTCTTC. It is translated as CASSLWTGTELNEQFF.

This chain uses TRBV4-1 with TRBJ2-7; perhaps TRBD2 as D (6 bases). The V gene's germline CDR1 is MGHRA and CDR2 YSYEKL. The CDR3 covers 14 residues. V was trimmed by 2 bases and J by 7 bases, leaving 15 bases between them. CDR3 region: CASSQFRLAPEQYF. The CDR3 region has the DNA TGCGCCAGCAGCCAATTTCGGCTAGCGCCTGAGCAGTACTTC.

With respect to this clone: The sample carries other DNA sequences with the same CDR3. The gene calls are TRBV5-1 and TRBJ2-7, with 8 bases lining up with TRBD2. Germline assignment: CDR1 SGHRS and CDR2 YFSETQ. With 5 bases clipped from V and 6 bases from J, the junction kept 10 bases outside the gene matches. The CDR3 contains 14 residues. The CDR3 protein is CASSFGLAGREQYF. In DNA, the CDR3 is TGCGCCAGCAGTTTCGGGCTAGCGGGTCGCGAGCAGTACTTC.

The chain is built from TRBV7-8 and TRBJ2-5, with 16 bases fitting TRBD2. Trimming removed 1 base from V and 9 bases from J; junction bases left unmatched: 5. This CDR3 spans 16 amino acids. CDR1 is SGHVS and CDR2 is FQNEAQ in the germline V gene. CDR3 sequence reads: CASSLEGGLAGGAQYF. CDR3 bases: TGTGCCAGCAGCTTAGAGGGGGGACTAGCGGGAGGGGCCCAGTACTTC. The full variable domain, its missing parts supplied by reference TRBV7-8 and TRBJ2-5, is GAGVSQSPRYKVAKRGQDVALRCDPISGHVSLFWYQQALGQGPEFLTYFQNEAQLDKSGLPSDRFFAERPEGSVSTLKIQRTQQEDSAVYLCASSLEGGLAGGAQYFGPGTRLLVL.